The sequence of this T cell receptor (beta chain) was determined in a study of blood T cell repertoires in COVID-19. Study-level information: Samples of COVID-19 (acute and convalescent) were obtained from the United States, Italy and Spain. The analysed material was cDNA or gDNA that came from T cells, B-cell-depleted T cells, or PBMCs.

Trimming took off 5 bases at V and 3 bases at J, with 22 bases between the two ends. CDR1 LGHDT and CDR2 YNNKEL come from the germline V gene (reference sequence). The CDR3 consists of 18 residues. In its sample, this clone was seen once. Authors' methods: Amplified reference gene primers provided the basis for estimating nucleated cell counts. Sequencing used immunoSEQ multiplex PCR; TCRdb keeps in-frame clones, though not all of them. V, J and clone size derive from that table, while D and trimming were established from the DNA sequence. The sample shows about 140,000 clones, around 90% of them seen only once.

The receptor was isolated from a man aged 65-85 years with acute or convalescent COVID-19. The V and J genes are TRBV3-1 (or the pseudogene TRBV3-2) and TRBJ2-2; a weak D match, TRBD1 (5 bases). Sequencing was done on a sample of peripheral blood. The CDR3 bases are TGTGCCAGCAGCTCGCCCGTGACAGCCGCAGTCCACACCGGGGAGCTGTTTTTT. Protein product: CASSSPVTAAVHTGELFF.